The rows below give T cell receptor beta chains drawn from one sample of a study of blood T cell repertoires in COVID-19. Only in-frame clones appear in the TCRdb table, and some are missing; sequencing was by immunoSEQ multiplex PCR. Of about 200,000 clones in the sample, approximately 82% were seen once. Sequenced input: peripheral blood. Receptors were obtained from a human donor with acute or convalescent COVID-19. The donor label of this sample is uncertain. The CDR3 runs from the conserved cysteine through the conserved F or W. The D gene is left open where the match is weak. Clone sizes are given selectively: once, few, many, or a class where the clone is expanded.

V	size	J	D	CDR3	DNA
TRBV3-1/TRBV3-2	-	TRBJ2-1	-	CASSQFSNNEQFF	TGTGCCAGCAGCCAGTTCAGTAACAATGAGCAGTTCTTC
TRBV30	-	TRBJ2-3	-	CAWSGGVGGTDTQYF	TGTGCCTGGAGTGGTGGGGTCGGGGGCACAGATACGCAGTATTTT
TRBV2	once	TRBJ2-1	TRBD1	CASSGRRDRNNEQFF	TGTGCCAGCAGTGGGCGCCGGGACAGGAACAATGAGCAGTTCTTC
TRBV6-5	-	TRBJ1-2	TRBD1	CASSLGQGHYGYTF	TGTGCCAGCAGCCTCGGACAGGGTCACTATGGCTACACCTTC
TRBV6-6	-	TRBJ2-5	-	CASTSGIRRRQETQYF	TGTGCCAGCACCTCGGGGATACGAAGGCGGCAAGAGACCCAGTACTTC
TRBV19	-	TRBJ1-5	-	CASSYQQGNQPQHF	TGTGCCAGTAGTTACCAACAGGGAAATCAGCCCCAGCATTTT
TRBV18	once	TRBJ1-4	TRBD1	CASSAGQGGEKLFF	TGTGCCAGCTCGGCGGGACAGGGCGGAGAAAAACTGTTTTTT
TRBV7-9	-	TRBJ1-1	-	CASSLNAGNTEAFF	TGTGCCAGCAGCTTAAACGCGGGGAACACTGAAGCTTTCTTT
TRBV3-1/TRBV3-2	-	TRBJ2-2	TRBD2	CASSPLAGGSSYTGELFF	TGTGCCAGCAGCCCCTTAGCGGGAGGGAGTTCTTACACCGGGGAGCTGTTTTTT
TRBV4-2	-	TRBJ1-1	-	CASSRENTEAFF	TGTGCCAGCAGTCGGGAGAACACTGAAGCTTTCTTT
TRBV19	-	TRBJ1-1	TRBD1	CASSEQGLLNTEAFF	TGTGCCAGTAGTGAACAGGGGTTGTTGAACACTGAAGCTTTCTTT
TRBV7-2	few	TRBJ2-7	TRBD1	CASSFRQGAAEQYF	TGTGCCAGCAGCTTTCGGCAGGGGGCGGCCGAGCAGTACTTC
TRBV28	-	TRBJ1-1	TRBD1	CASSETGSVAFF	TGTGCCAGCAGTGAGACAGGGTCGGTAGCTTTCTTT
TRBV6-6	-	TRBJ2-5	TRBD1	CASRTGVAETQYF	TGTGCCAGCAGGACAGGGGTGGCAGAGACCCAGTACTTC
TRBV28	-	TRBJ2-7	TRBD1	CASSRQGAKYEQYF	TGTGCCAGCAGTAGGCAGGGGGCAAAATACGAGCAGTACTTC
TRBV25-1	-	TRBJ2-7	TRBD2	CASSEVAGGMYEQYF	TGTGCCAGCAGTGAAGTAGCGGGAGGGATGTACGAGCAGTACTTC
TRBV5-1	-	TRBJ2-5	-	CASSLEISGTQYF	TGCGCCAGCAGCTTGGAGATCTCAGGGACCCAGTACTTC
TRBV6-1	-	TRBJ2-7	-	CASSEVAYEQYF	TGTGCCAGCAGTGAAGTGGCATACGAGCAGTACTTC
TRBV29-1	-	TRBJ2-1	-	CSVESGSEQFF	TGCAGCGTTGAGTCGGGGTCCGAGCAGTTCTTC
TRBV5-8	-	TRBJ1-5	-	CASSFGQRNQPQHF	TGTGCCAGCAGCTTTGGACAGAGAAATCAGCCCCAGCATTTT
TRBV10-3	-	TRBJ2-5	TRBD1	CAIRDGTVSETQYF	TGTGCCATCAGAGACGGGACAGTCTCGGAGACCCAGTACTTC
TRBV7-9	-	TRBJ2-5	TRBD1	CASRAGTGGSETQYF	TGTGCCAGCAGGGCGGGGACAGGGGGCAGTGAGACCCAGTACTTC
TRBV12-1	-	TRBJ1-5	-	CASSFDNRPQHF	TGTGCCAGCAGCTTTGATAATCGGCCCCAGCATTTT
TRBV5-8	-	TRBJ2-3	TRBD2	CASSPGLAESTDTQYF	TGTGCCAGCAGCCCGGGACTAGCAGAATCCACAGATACGCAGTATTTT
TRBV2	once	TRBJ2-7	-	CASSESASRLYEQYF	TGTGCCAGCAGTGAGTCAGCTAGCAGACTCTACGAGCAGTACTTC
TRBV6-8	few	TRBJ2-4	TRBD2	CASSYRVAGGYRGKNIQYF	TGTGCCAGCAGTTACAGGGTAGCGGGAGGTTATAGGGGCAAAAACATTCAGTACTTC
TRBV6-1	-	TRBJ2-6	-	CASTISSGANVLTF	TGTGCCAGTACTATTAGCTCTGGGGCCAACGTCCTGACTTTC
TRBV10-3	once	TRBJ2-2	TRBD2	CAISELRLAGGPNTGELFF	TGTGCCATCAGTGAGCTTCGCCTAGCGGGAGGACCGAACACCGGGGAGCTGTTTTTT
TRBV30	-	TRBJ2-7	TRBD2	CAWTSGGSSYEQYF	TGTGCCTGGACATCAGGCGGGAGCTCCTACGAGCAGTACTTC
TRBV6-1	-	TRBJ1-2	TRBD1	CASSDRDRGGYTF	TGTGCCAGCAGTGACCGGGACAGGGGCGGCTACACCTTC
TRBV18	-	TRBJ2-3	-	CASSPVTTTDTQYF	TGTGCCAGCTCACCAGTGACTACCACAGATACGCAGTATTTT
TRBV25-1	-	TRBJ2-2	-	CASSESASANTGELFF	TGTGCCAGCAGTGAATCGGCTAGCGCCAACACCGGGGAGCTGTTTTTT
TRBV7-9	-	TRBJ2-5	TRBD2	CASSFSGTGETQYF	TGTGCCAGCAGCTTTAGCGGGACTGGAGAGACCCAGTACTTC
TRBV24-1	-	TRBJ2-1	-	CATSEDTGLGLNEQFF	TGTGCCACCAGTGAGGATACGGGACTGGGCCTAAATGAGCAGTTCTTC
TRBV2	-	TRBJ2-2	-	CASSEEATGELFF	TGTGCCAGCAGTGAAGAAGCCACCGGGGAGCTGTTTTTT
TRBV12-3/TRBV12-4	-	TRBJ1-5	-	CASSPQGGQPQHF	TGTGCCAGCAGTCCCCAGGGTGGTCAGCCCCAGCATTTT
TRBV18	few	TRBJ1-2	TRBD1	CASSSSGTGWFGYTF	TGTGCCAGCTCATCTTCCGGGACAGGGTGGTTTGGCTACACCTTC
TRBV25-1	-	TRBJ2-7	TRBD2	CASSVAGVIYEQYF	TGTGCCAGCAGTGTTGCGGGAGTTATCTACGAGCAGTACTTC
TRBV2	-	TRBJ2-5	TRBD2	CASSAGGETQYF	TGTGCCAGCAGTGCGGGGGGGGAGACCCAGTACTTC
TRBV28	few	TRBJ2-6	-	CASSFSSGGYSGANVLTF	TGTGCCAGCAGTTTTAGTAGCGGCGGCTACTCTGGGGCCAACGTCCTGACTTTC
TRBV6-5	-	TRBJ1-5	TRBD1	CASSSWTGGSQPQHF	TGTGCCAGTTCCAGCTGGACAGGGGGCAGTCAGCCCCAGCATTTT
TRBV6-2/TRBV6-3	-	TRBJ1-5	-	CASSQPGGSNQPQHF	TGTGCCAGCAGTCAACCGGGGGGTAGCAATCAGCCCCAGCATTTT
TRBV5-1	-	TRBJ1-6	TRBD1	CASSKTGEGSPLHF	TGCGCCAGCAGCAAGACAGGGGAGGGTTCACCCCTCCACTTT
TRBV5-4	-	TRBJ2-7	TRBD1	CASSFFGAGTAYEQYF	TGTGCCAGCAGCTTCTTTGGAGCAGGGACAGCCTACGAGCAGTACTTC
TRBV12-5	-	TRBJ2-7	TRBD1	CASGAGTGFSWLQYF	TGTGCTAGTGGCGCCGGGACAGGGTTTAGTTGGTTGCAGTACTTC